The sequence of this T cell receptor beta chain was determined in a study of shared clonotypes between healthy human individuals. Background on the study: There were three CD4 naive, three CD4 memory, two CD8 naive and one CD8 memory plates per donor.

A word on this clone: Its antigen is not known.

Study-wide findings and caveats: A few donors shared about 5% of their naive CD4 clonotypes. Blood was the sole source, and tissue repertoires probably differ. Memory subsets had estimated richness that was generally smaller than that of naive subsets.

TCRdb's copy holds only in-frame clones and misses some; the assay was immunoSEQ multiplex PCR. The data contain 560,000 or so clones, about 95% of them seen just once; the ten biggest clones take up roughly 0.1%. Naivety among CD8 cells was defined by CD45RO negativity and positive CCR7 selection, thereby excluding terminally differentiated effector memory CD45RA+ cells. CDR3 length: 18 residues. V dropped 1 base and J dropped 1 base, with 16 bases sitting between them. Germline-derived CDR1 and CDR2 are SGHVS and FQNEAQ. This receptor was taken from a woman aged 25 to 39 in good health. This rearrangement joins TRBV7-8 to TRBJ1-4; a possible D gene is TRBD1 (6 bases). The sequencing input was naive CD8+ T cells sorted from blood. DNA for the CDR3: TGTGCCAGCAGCTTAGTACCAGGGGCCCGGGGAACTAATGAAAAACTGTTTTTT. Protein product: CASSLVPGARGTNEKLFF.